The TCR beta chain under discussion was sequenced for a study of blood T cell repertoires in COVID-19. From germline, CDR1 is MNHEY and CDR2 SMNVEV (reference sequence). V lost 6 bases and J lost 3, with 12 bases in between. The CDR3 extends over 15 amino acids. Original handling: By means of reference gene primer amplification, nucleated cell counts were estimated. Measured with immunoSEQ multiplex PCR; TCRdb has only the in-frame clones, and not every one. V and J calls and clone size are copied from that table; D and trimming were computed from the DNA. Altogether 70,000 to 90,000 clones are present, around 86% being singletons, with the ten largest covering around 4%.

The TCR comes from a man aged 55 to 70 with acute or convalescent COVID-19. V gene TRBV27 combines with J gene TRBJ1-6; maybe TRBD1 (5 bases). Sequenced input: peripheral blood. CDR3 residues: CASRDQGDYNSPLHF. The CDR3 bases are TGTGCCAGCAGAGATCAGGGCGACTATAATTCACCCCTCCACTTT.